This TCR beta chain is from a study of T cell repertoires in cytomegalovirus infection. As for the study in general: Matching HLA type and CMV infection were both indicated by public TCR beta signatures. Study observations and caveats: What dominated the ex vivo response were HLA-C-restricted CMV-specific TCR beta clonotypes.

MiXCR, run by TCRdb on the reads, gives a single entry per CDR3 protein. Found here are some 920,000 distinct CDR3 sequences, 30% to 40% of them singletons; the top ten hold around 15%. About this clonotype: Its antigen is unknown.

From germline, CDR1 is MGHRA and CDR2 YSYEKL. Trimming cost V 3 bases and J 0 bases, with 5 bases left between them. The CDR3 has 13 amino acids. The sample consisted of cultured CD8+ T cells from PBMCs, taken from culture after CMV antigen stimulation. The source is a human donor in good health (CMV status not recorded). Some clones in this sample may be carry-over from other donors' samples. This chain joins TRBV4-1 and TRBJ1-1; D remains unclear. The CDR3 region is CASSHHLNTEAFF. CDR3 bases: TGCGCCAGCAGCCACCACCTGAACACTGAAGCTTTCTTT.